This TCR beta chain was captured in a study of blood T cell repertoires in COVID-19. In the source study's methods: Reference gene primer amplification in the assay estimated nucleated cell counts. Clones were sequenced by immunoSEQ multiplex PCR, and TCRdb holds only the in-frame ones, with some missing. V and J calls and clone size come straight from that table; D and trimming were deduced from the DNA. The repertoire has roughly 120,000 clones, approximately 90% of them found once; the top ten carry approximately 1.1%. In germline, CDR1 is SGHTA, CDR2 FQGNSA. V gave up 5 bases and J gave up 3 bases; unmatched junction bases: 6. The CDR3 totals 15 residues.

The sequencing sample was made of peripheral blood. The source of this sequence is a human donor in a cohort sampled during active COVID-19. The chain links TRBV7-2 to TRBJ2-5; 10 positions agree with TRBD2. CDR3 amino acids: CASSPVAGGKETQYF. The CDR3 nucleotides read TGTGCCAGCAGCCCAGTAGCGGGGGGTAAAGAGACCCAGTACTTC.